A selection of T cell receptor beta chains follows, all from one sample in a study of early T cells in non-severe SARS-CoV-2 infection. From the 5' RACE reads, TCRdb called clonotypes with MiXCR, one entry per CDR3 protein. The sample has fewer than 55,000 distinct CDR3 sequences; around 8.4% are singletons. Specimen: whole blood. The receptors were sampled from an adult who was a healthcare worker with PCR-confirmed SARS-CoV-2 infection or an uninfected control (not recorded which). Both conserved end residues are part of each CDR3. The D gene is left open where the match is weak. For some rows the clone size is stated as once, few or many, or as a class when expanded; others skip it.

j_call: TRBJ2-2
d_call: NA
clone_size: few
v_call: TRBV19
cdr3_aa: CASSTLRGRDTGELFF
cdr3_nt: TGTGCCAGTAGTACACTCAGGGGAAGGGACACCGGGGAGCTGTTTTTT

j_call: TRBJ1-1
d_call: NA
clone_size: few
v_call: TRBV20-1
cdr3_aa: CSVQRWDSNTEAFF
cdr3_nt: TGCAGTGTCCAGCGCTGGGATTCGAACACTGAAGCTTTCTTT

j_call: TRBJ1-1
d_call: NA
clone_size: many
v_call: TRBV19
cdr3_aa: CASTLGGNTEAFF
cdr3_nt: TGTGCCAGTACCCTCGGGGGGAACACTGAAGCTTTCTTT

j_call: TRBJ2-2
d_call: NA
clone_size: many
v_call: TRBV6-6
cdr3_aa: CASSYTVDSMRSGELFF
cdr3_nt: TGTGCCAGCAGTTACACCGTTGACAGTATGAGGTCCGGGGAGCTGTTTTTT

j_call: TRBJ1-5
d_call: TRBD1
clone_size: many
v_call: TRBV6-5
cdr3_aa: CASRSTGGINQPQHF
cdr3_nt: TGTGCCAGCAGGTCGACAGGGGGTATCAATCAGCCCCAGCATTTT

j_call: TRBJ2-1
d_call: NA
clone_size: many
v_call: TRBV7-8
cdr3_aa: CASSPPWRELSYNEQFF
cdr3_nt: TGTGCCAGCAGCCCCCCGTGGCGGGAACTCTCCTACAATGAGCAGTTCTTC

j_call: TRBJ2-1
d_call: NA
clone_size: many
v_call: TRBV6-1
cdr3_aa: CASSEFSREQFF
cdr3_nt: TGTGCCAGCAGTGAATTCTCAAGGGAGCAGTTCTTC

j_call: TRBJ1-2
d_call: NA
clone_size: many
v_call: TRBV6-2/TRBV6-3
cdr3_aa: CASSFRDGDYGYTF
cdr3_nt: TGTGCCAGCAGTTTTCGGGACGGAGACTATGGCTACACCTTC

j_call: TRBJ2-3
d_call: TRBD1
clone_size: many
v_call: TRBV20-1
cdr3_aa: CSVHRGSDTQYF
cdr3_nt: TGCAGTGTGCACAGGGGGTCGGATACGCAGTATTTT

j_call: TRBJ2-3
d_call: NA
clone_size: NA
v_call: TRBV2
cdr3_aa: CASSAFPDTQYF
cdr3_nt: TGTGCCAGCAGTGCTTTCCCAGATACGCAGTATTTT

j_call: TRBJ1-2
d_call: NA
clone_size: many
v_call: TRBV7-2
cdr3_aa: CASSLADHGYTF
cdr3_nt: TGTGCCAGCAGCTTAGCGGACCATGGCTACACCTTC

j_call: TRBJ1-5
d_call: NA
clone_size: many
v_call: TRBV7-3
cdr3_aa: CASSPQSNQPQHF
cdr3_nt: TGTGCCAGCTCCCCCCAGAGCAATCAGCCCCAGCATTTT

j_call: TRBJ2-3
d_call: NA
clone_size: many
v_call: TRBV5-1
cdr3_aa: CASSLDRIRGADTQYF
cdr3_nt: TGCGCCAGCAGCTTGGATCGAATCAGGGGGGCAGATACGCAGTATTTT

j_call: TRBJ1-2
d_call: TRBD1
clone_size: few
v_call: TRBV19
cdr3_aa: CASSIAQGAGGYTF
cdr3_nt: TGTGCCAGTAGTATCGCACAGGGGGCCGGTGGCTACACCTTC

j_call: TRBJ2-7
d_call: NA
clone_size: many
v_call: TRBV6-6
cdr3_aa: CASSYSTGVGEQYF
cdr3_nt: TGTGCCAGCAGTTACTCGACTGGGGTTGGGGAGCAGTACTTC

j_call: TRBJ2-2
d_call: TRBD2
clone_size: many
v_call: TRBV12-3/TRBV12-4
cdr3_aa: CASSIGLVIAGELFF
cdr3_nt: TGTGCCAGCAGCATCGGACTAGTAATCGCCGGGGAGCTGTTTTTT

j_call: TRBJ2-4
d_call: NA
clone_size: few
v_call: TRBV21-1
cdr3_aa: CASSKGPGGSDKNIQYF
cdr3_nt: TGTGCCAGCAGCAAAGGTCCTGGGGGCTCCGACAAAAACATTCAGTACTTC

j_call: TRBJ1-4
d_call: TRBD1
clone_size: few
v_call: TRBV6-5
cdr3_aa: CASSDRDRGNEKLFF
cdr3_nt: TGTGCCAGCAGTGACCGGGACAGGGGCAATGAAAAACTGTTTTTT

j_call: TRBJ2-7
d_call: NA
clone_size: many
v_call: TRBV20-1
cdr3_aa: CSAKRQETYEQYF
cdr3_nt: TGCAGTGCTAAACGACAGGAGACCTACGAGCAGTACTTC

j_call: TRBJ2-3
d_call: TRBD1
clone_size: many
v_call: TRBV10-3
cdr3_aa: CAISDAGTGITDTQYF
cdr3_nt: TGTGCCATCAGTGACGCGGGGACAGGAATAACAGATACGCAGTATTTT

j_call: TRBJ2-3
d_call: TRBD2
clone_size: many
v_call: TRBV9
cdr3_aa: CASSGGLAPDTQYF
cdr3_nt: TGTGCCAGCAGCGGGGGACTAGCGCCAGATACGCAGTATTTT

j_call: TRBJ2-5
d_call: NA
clone_size: many
v_call: TRBV7-6
cdr3_aa: CASKPGTAQEVRPETQYF
cdr3_nt: TGTGCCAGCAAACCGGGTACAGCTCAGGAGGTTCGGCCGGAGACCCAGTACTTC

j_call: TRBJ2-1
d_call: NA
clone_size: NA
v_call: TRBV30
cdr3_aa: CAWSAGLVALTEQFF
cdr3_nt: TGTGCCTGGAGTGCCGGGTTGGTAGCGTTGACTGAGCAGTTCTTC

j_call: TRBJ2-3
d_call: TRBD2
clone_size: many
v_call: TRBV6-1
cdr3_aa: CASSEALAGGADTQYF
cdr3_nt: TGTGCCAGCAGTGAAGCGCTGGCGGGGGGGGCAGATACGCAGTATTTT

j_call: TRBJ2-1
d_call: TRBD2
clone_size: few
v_call: TRBV7-2
cdr3_aa: CASSFAGGRAVNEQFF
cdr3_nt: TGTGCCAGCAGCTTTGCGGGTGGGAGGGCCGTCAATGAGCAGTTCTTC

j_call: TRBJ2-5
d_call: NA
clone_size: NA
v_call: TRBV5-5
cdr3_aa: CASSLGLKGTQYF
cdr3_nt: TGTGCCAGCAGCTTGGGCCTCAAAGGGACCCAGTACTTC

j_call: TRBJ2-1
d_call: NA
clone_size: few
v_call: TRBV5-1
cdr3_aa: CASSLSLSNEQFF
cdr3_nt: TGCGCCAGCAGCTTGAGCCTATCCAATGAGCAGTTCTTC

j_call: TRBJ2-1
d_call: TRBD2
clone_size: many
v_call: TRBV4-3
cdr3_aa: CASSQGGSPYNEQFF
cdr3_nt: TGCGCCAGCAGCCAGGGCGGGAGCCCCTACAATGAGCAGTTCTTC

j_call: TRBJ2-1
d_call: NA
clone_size: few
v_call: TRBV29-1
cdr3_aa: CSAPTASSYNEQFF
cdr3_nt: TGCAGCGCCCCGACAGCTAGCTCCTACAATGAGCAGTTCTTC

j_call: TRBJ2-1
d_call: TRBD2
clone_size: many
v_call: TRBV9
cdr3_aa: CASSFGASGKNEQFF
cdr3_nt: TGTGCCAGCAGCTTCGGGGCTAGCGGGAAGAATGAGCAGTTCTTC

j_call: TRBJ1-3
d_call: NA
clone_size: NA
v_call: TRBV11-2
cdr3_aa: CASSPTRVTGNTIYF
cdr3_nt: TGTGCCAGCAGCCCGACCAGGGTAACTGGAAACACCATATATTTT